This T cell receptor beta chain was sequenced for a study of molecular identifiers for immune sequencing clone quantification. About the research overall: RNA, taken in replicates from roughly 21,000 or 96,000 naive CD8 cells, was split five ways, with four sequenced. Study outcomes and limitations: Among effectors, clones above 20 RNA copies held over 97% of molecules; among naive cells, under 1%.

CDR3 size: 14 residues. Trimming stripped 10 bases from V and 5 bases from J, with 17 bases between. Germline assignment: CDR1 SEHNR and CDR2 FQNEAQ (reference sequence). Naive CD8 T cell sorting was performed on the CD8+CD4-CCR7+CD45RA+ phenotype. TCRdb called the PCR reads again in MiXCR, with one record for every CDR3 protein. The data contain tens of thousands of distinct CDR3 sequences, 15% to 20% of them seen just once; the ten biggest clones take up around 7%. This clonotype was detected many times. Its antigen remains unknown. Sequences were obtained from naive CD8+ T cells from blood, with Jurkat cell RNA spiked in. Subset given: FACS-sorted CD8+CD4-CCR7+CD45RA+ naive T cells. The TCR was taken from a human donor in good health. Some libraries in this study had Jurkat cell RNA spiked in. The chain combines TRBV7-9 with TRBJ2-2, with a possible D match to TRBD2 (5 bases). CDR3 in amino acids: CAILLAGYTGELFF. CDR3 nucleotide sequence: TGTGCCATCCTTCTAGCCGGATATACCGGGGAGCTGTTTTTT.